This T cell receptor (beta chain) was found in a study of T cell changes during pregnancy in multiple sclerosis. There are 14 residues in the CDR3. Germline V lookup: CDR1 SGHTA, CDR2 FQGNSA. J gave up 3 bases and V 3 bases, and 3 bases lay outside the gene matches. Produced via immunoSEQ multiplex PCR; TCRdb's table is partial and in-frame only. This sample has tens of thousands of clones; just over 90% occur once, and the top ten carry under 5%. Material: CD8+ T cells from peripheral blood mononuclear cells, obtained in the second trimester of pregnancy. The TCR sequence derives from a female donor with multiple sclerosis, enrolled in a pregnancy study. V is TRBV7-2 and J is TRBJ2-5, with 8 bases lining up with TRBD1. CDR3 sequence reads: CASSFGTGKETQYF. Here the CDR3 DNA reads TGTGCCAGCAGCTTCGGGACAGGAAAAGAGACCCAGTACTTC.